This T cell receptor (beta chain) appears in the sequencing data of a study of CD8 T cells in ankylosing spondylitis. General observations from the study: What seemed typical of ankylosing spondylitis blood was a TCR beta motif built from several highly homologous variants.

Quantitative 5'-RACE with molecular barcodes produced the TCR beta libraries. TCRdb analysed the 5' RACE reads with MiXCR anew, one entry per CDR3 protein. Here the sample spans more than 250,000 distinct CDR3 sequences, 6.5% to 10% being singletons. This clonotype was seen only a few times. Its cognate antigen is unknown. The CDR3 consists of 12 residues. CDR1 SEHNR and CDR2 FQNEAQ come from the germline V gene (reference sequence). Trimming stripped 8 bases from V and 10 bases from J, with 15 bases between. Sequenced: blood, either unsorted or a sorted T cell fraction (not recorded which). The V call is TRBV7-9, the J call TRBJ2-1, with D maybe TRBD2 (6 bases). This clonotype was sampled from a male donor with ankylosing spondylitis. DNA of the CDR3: TGTGCCAGCGGGCTAGCGTTCGTAGAGCAGTTCTTC. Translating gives CASGLAFVEQFF.